Reported below is one T cell receptor beta chain. Its antigen target is currently unknown. No quality values exist for individual bases; no much larger clone is one base distant. The data originate from a study of brain T cells in children with intractable seizures (dated by TCRdb to the early 2020s). For the study in its entirety: Resected brain tissue from about 53 pediatric epilepsy surgery cases was initially screened for immune gene transcripts with a NanoString immunology panel. Among the roughly twelve selected surgery cases, pre-surgery blood was additionally sequenced for eight, leaving four cases with brain tissue only.

The immunoSEQ assay was used to generate TCR beta chain sequences from genomic DNA. Under the source paper's analysis protocol: CDR3 sequences not starting with the conserved framework cysteine at position 104 were manually removed. To get clonality, the normalized Shannon's Diversity Index was subtracted from one, giving values from 0 (maximal diversity) to 1 (oligoclonal). Chi-squared comparison-of-proportions tests assessed whether the same CDR3 differed in frequency between samples, such as brain versus blood. Public clonotypes were found by searching immuneACCESS, and the VDJdb browser was used to assess similarity to known antiviral clonotypes. TCRdb limited this immuneACCESS table to in-frame rearrangements with V and J called. A share of clones is missing; checked studies link under half to unresolved V genes, and the rest is unexplained. V, J and clone size derive from that table, while D and trimming were established from the DNA sequence. Within this sample are thousands of clones, with 65% to 80% of them counted one time only. The ten largest account for approximately 8.3% of the sample.

Reading from cysteine to phenylalanine, the CDR3 counts 13 amino acids. Only the CDR3 part of the read is kept: 39 bases, read in frame from the first base. CDR1 and CDR2 are read off the germline V gene as SNHLY and FYNNEI. The germline V and J ends show losses of 4 bases and 6 bases respectively, and no gene match explains 2 bases of the junction. Overall study results and their limits: The top 50 brain clonotypes contained both public and private clones, and in each case the most abundant public CDR3 closely resembled known HCMV, EBV or influenza A epitope-specific CDR3s. Viral specificity was inferred solely from CDR3 sequence similarity, and the HCMV serostatus of the patients was not known. Because sequencing depth was different between pre-surgery and post-surgery blood, clones absent from the pre-surgery sample may reflect undersampling.

The label giving this sample's time point can be read as: resected brain tissue, or blood drawn just prior to surgery. The surgery cases showing the highest brain T cell transcript signatures were chosen for TCR beta chain sequencing of brain tissue and, when available, of blood. Prior to surgery, the patients had been treated with at least one anti-epileptic drug. TCR-sequenced patients were children with drug-resistant epilepsy due to tuberous sclerosis complex, focal cortical dysplasia, Rasmussen encephalitis or hemimegalencephaly. Brain samples consisted of frozen blocks of fresh involved resected tissue obtained at epilepsy surgery. Bulk genomic DNA was isolated from unsorted brain tissue and whole blood using the Monarch genomic DNA purification kit.

The sequencing here drew on resected brain tissue, taken at surgery. The sequence was obtained from a boy in the first two years of life with tuberous sclerosis and intractable seizures. Rearrangement joined TRBV2 to TRBJ1-2, with 10 bases matching TRBD1. The bases read TGTGCCAGCAGTGGGACAGGGGGGCATGGCTACACCTTC. Protein translation: CASSGTGGHGYTF.